The 5 T cell receptor beta chains below come from one sample, sequenced in a study of CD8 T cells in ankylosing spondylitis. TCRdb re-derived calls from the 5' RACE reads in MiXCR, one entry per CDR3 protein. The table has 350,000 or so distinct CDR3 sequences, 9.5% to 13% seen once. Sequencing was carried out using blood, either unsorted or a sorted T cell fraction (not recorded which). The receptors stem from a female donor with ankylosing spondylitis or in good health (not recorded which).

The chain combines TRBV18 with TRBJ1-5; 12 positions match TRBD1. The CDR3 consists of 16 residues. The V and J ends lost 5 bases and 3 bases, in that order; junction bases with no gene match: 5. Looked up from germline, CDR1 is KGHSH and CDR2 is LQKENI. The CDR3 reads CASSTGTGGYNQPQHF. In DNA form, the CDR3 reads TGTGCCAGCTCAACGGGGACAGGGGGCTACAATCAGCCCCAGCATTTT.

In this sample, this clonotype turned up many times. V usage is TRBV20-1 and J usage is TRBJ2-5, with 10 bases identical to TRBD2. The CDR3 consists of 15 residues. The germline gives CDR1 DFQATT, CDR2 SNEGSKA (reference sequence). Trimming took 5 bases from V and 2 from J; bases not matched to a gene: 8. CDR3 in amino acids: CSAFPTSGKQETQYF. The CDR3 coding sequence is TGCAGTGCTTTCCCTACTAGCGGGAAGCAAGAGACCCAGTACTTC.

This clonotype was observed many times. The chain recombines TRBV20-1 with TRBJ2-1; 8 positions match TRBD1. Germline CDR1 DFQATT, CDR2 SNEGSKA (reference sequence). The V gene end was trimmed by 0 bases and the J gene end by 3 bases; junction bases not matched to a gene: 7. This CDR3 has 16 amino acids. In DNA, the CDR3 is TGCAGTGCTAGAGATAGGAGCGGACAGGGCTACAATGAGCAGTTCTTC. Residues: CSARDRSGQGYNEQFF.

This clonotype was detected only a few times. The V and J genes are TRBV11-2 and TRBJ2-3; D gene uncertain. The CDR3 covers 15 residues. Trimming removed 7 bases from V and 5 bases from J, with 19 bases in between. The germline V gene has CDR1 SGHAT and CDR2 FQNNGV. The CDR3 sequence: CASTPSRRIVDTQYF. The CDR3 DNA follows: TGTGCCAGCACCCCCTCCCGACGTATTGTAGATACGCAGTATTTT.

This clonotype was seen only a few times. The rearrangement uses TRBV5-1 and TRBJ1-4; TRBD1 agrees at 10 bases. Germline loops: CDR1 SGHRS, CDR2 YFSETQ. The V gene end was trimmed by 1 base and the J gene end by 8 bases; junction bases not matched to a gene: 5. There are 15 residues in the CDR3. Written as DNA, the CDR3 is TGCGCCAGCAGCTTGCGTGGGACAGGGGTCGAAAAACTGTTTTTT. This translates into CASSLRGTGVEKLFF.